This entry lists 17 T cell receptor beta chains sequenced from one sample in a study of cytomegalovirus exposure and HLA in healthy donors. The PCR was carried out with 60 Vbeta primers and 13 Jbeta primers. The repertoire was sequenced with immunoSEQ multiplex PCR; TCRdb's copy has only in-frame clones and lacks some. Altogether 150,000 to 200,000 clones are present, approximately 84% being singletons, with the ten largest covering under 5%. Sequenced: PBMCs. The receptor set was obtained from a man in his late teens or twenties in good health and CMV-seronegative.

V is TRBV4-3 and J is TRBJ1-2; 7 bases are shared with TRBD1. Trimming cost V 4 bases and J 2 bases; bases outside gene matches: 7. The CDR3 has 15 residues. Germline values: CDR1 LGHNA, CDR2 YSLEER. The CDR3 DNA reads TGCGCCAGCAGCCCCGAACAGGGGCGCAACTATGGCTACACCTTC. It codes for CASSPEQGRNYGYTF.

CDR3 sequence reads: CASSLGSGAEQFF. The DNA of the CDR3 is TGTGCCAGCAGCTTAGGGAGCGGGGCCGAGCAGTTCTTC. The chain carries TRBV7-9 and TRBJ2-1; 7 bases agree with TRBD2. This CDR3 comprises 13 residues. Germline CDR1 SEHNR, CDR2 FQNEAQ (reference sequence). J was trimmed by 10 bases and V by 1 base; bases with no gene match: 4.

CDR3 coding DNA: TGTGCCAGCAGCTTAGCCCCCGGGATTGGGGAGCAGTACTTC. Amino acid sequence: CASSLAPGIGEQYF. The V call is TRBV7-3, the J call TRBJ2-7; a weak D match, TRBD2 (5 bases). This CDR3 spans 14 amino acids. V lost 2 bases to trimming and J lost 7 bases, with 15 bases between them. The germline V gene has CDR1 SGHTA and CDR2 FQGTGA.

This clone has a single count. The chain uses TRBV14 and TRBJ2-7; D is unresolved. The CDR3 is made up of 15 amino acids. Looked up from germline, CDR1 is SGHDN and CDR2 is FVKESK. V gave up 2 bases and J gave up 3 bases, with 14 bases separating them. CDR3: CASSQSVPRYYEQYF. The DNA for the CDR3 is TGTGCCAGCAGCCAATCAGTACCCAGATACTACGAGCAGTACTTC.

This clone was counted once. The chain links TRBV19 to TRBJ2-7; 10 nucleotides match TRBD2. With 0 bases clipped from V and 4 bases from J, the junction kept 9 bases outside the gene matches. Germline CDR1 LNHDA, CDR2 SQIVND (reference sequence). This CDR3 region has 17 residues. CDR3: CASSIDPVLAGEYEQYF. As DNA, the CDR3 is TGTGCCAGTAGTATAGACCCCGTTCTAGCGGGAGAGTACGAGCAGTACTTC.

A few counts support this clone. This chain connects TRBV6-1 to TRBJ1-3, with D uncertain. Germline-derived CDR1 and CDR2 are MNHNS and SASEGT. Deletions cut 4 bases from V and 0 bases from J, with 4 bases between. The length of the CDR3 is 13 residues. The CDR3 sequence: CASSAVSGNTIYF. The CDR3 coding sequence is TGTGCCAGCAGTGCGGTCTCTGGAAACACCATATATTTT.

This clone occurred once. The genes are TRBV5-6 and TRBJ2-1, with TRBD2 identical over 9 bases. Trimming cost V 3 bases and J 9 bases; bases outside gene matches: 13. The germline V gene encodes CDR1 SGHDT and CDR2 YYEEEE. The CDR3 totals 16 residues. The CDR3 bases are TGTGCCAGCAGCTCGTCGGCGGGGGGGCAGTGGGGTGAGCAGTTCTTC. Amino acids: CASSSSAGGQWGEQFF.

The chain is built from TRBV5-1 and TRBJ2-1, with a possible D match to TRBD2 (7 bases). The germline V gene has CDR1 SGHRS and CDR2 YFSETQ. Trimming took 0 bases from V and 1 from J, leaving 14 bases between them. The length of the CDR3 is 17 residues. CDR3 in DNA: TGCGCCAGCAGCTTGGAACGGGGGGCAGGGTCCTACAATGAGCAGTTCTTC. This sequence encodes CASSLERGAGSYNEQFF.

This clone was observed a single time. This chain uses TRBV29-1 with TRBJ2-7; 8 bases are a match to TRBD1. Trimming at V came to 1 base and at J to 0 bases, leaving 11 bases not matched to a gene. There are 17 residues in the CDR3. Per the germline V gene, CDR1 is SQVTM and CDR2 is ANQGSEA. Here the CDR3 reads CSVEGVFGTGGSYEQYF. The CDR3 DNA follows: TGCAGCGTTGAAGGGGTTTTTGGGACAGGAGGCTCCTACGAGCAGTACTTC.

CDR3 DNA: TGCGCCAGCAGGGTCGAGAACCCAGATACGCAGTATTTT. This gives the protein CASRVENPDTQYF. This sequence joins TRBV5-1 and TRBJ2-3; no definite D call. Trimming stripped 5 bases from V and 4 bases from J, with 11 bases between. The CDR3 runs to 13 residues. Germline V gene lookup returns CDR1 SGHRS and CDR2 YFSETQ.

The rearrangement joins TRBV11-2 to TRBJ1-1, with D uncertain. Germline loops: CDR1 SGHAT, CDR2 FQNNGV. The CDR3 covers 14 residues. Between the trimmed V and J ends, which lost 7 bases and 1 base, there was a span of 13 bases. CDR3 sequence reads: CASTSDPRNTEAFF. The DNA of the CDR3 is TGTGCCAGCACCTCAGACCCCCGGAACACTGAAGCTTTCTTT. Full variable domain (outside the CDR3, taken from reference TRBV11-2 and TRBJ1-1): EAGVAQSPRYKIIEKRQSVAFWCNPISGHATLYWYQQILGQGPKLLIQFQNNGVVDDSQLPKDRFSAERLKGVDSTLKIQPAKLEDSAVYLCASTSDPRNTEAFFGQGTRLTVV.

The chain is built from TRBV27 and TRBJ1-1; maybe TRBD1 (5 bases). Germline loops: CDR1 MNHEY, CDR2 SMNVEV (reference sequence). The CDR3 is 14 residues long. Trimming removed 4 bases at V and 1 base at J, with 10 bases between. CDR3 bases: TGTGCCAGCAGTTCGTTCAGGGCGAACACTGAAGCTTTCTTT. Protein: CASSSFRANTEAFF.

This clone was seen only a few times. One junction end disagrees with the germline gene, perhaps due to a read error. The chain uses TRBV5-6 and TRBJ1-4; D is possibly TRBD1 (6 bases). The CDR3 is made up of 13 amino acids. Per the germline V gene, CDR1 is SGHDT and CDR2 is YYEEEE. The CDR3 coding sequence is TGTGCCAGCGGGCCATCCGACAGGCCCCGGTTGGTCTTT. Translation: CASGPSDRPRLVF.

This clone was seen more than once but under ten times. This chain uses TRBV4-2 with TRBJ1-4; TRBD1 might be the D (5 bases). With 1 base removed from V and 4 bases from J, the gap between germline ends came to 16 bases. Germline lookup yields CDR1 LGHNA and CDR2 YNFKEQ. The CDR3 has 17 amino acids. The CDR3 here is CASSQVNLTVHNEKLFF. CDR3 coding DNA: TGTGCCAGCAGCCAAGTAAATCTGACAGTTCATAATGAAAAACTGTTTTTT.

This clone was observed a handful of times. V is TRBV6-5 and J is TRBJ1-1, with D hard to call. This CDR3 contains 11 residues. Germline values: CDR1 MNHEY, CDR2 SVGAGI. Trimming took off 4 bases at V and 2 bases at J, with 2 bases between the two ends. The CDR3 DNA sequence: TGTGCCAGCAGTTCAAACACTGAAGCTTTCTTT. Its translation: CASSSNTEAFF.

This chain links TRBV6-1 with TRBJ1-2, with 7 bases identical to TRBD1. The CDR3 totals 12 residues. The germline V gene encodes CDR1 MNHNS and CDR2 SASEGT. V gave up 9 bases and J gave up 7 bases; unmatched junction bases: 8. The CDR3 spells CASKPGGSGYTF. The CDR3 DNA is TGTGCCAGTAAACCAGGGGGAAGTGGCTACACCTTC.

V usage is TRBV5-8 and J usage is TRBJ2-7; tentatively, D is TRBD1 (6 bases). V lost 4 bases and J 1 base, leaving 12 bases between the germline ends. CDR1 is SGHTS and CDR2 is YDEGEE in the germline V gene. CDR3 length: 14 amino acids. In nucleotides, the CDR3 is TGTGCCAGCAGCCTGGTAACAGGGTCCTACGAGCAGTACTTC. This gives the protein CASSLVTGSYEQYF.